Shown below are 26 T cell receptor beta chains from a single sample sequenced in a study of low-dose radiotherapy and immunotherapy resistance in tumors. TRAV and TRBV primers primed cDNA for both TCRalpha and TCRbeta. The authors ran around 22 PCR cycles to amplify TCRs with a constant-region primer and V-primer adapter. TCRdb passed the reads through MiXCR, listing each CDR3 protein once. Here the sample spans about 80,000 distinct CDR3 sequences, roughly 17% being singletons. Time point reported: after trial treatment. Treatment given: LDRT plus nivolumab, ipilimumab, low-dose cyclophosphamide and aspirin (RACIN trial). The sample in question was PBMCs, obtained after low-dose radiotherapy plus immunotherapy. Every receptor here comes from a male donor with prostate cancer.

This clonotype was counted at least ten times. The CDR3 sequence: CASTDNRGNIQYF. As DNA, the CDR3 is TGTGCCAGTACCGATAACAGGGGAAACATTCAGTACTTC. This sequence joins TRBV19 and TRBJ2-4, with 7 bases matching TRBD1. The germline V gene has CDR1 LNHDA and CDR2 SQIVND (reference sequence). J gave up 6 bases and V 7 bases, and 6 bases lay outside the gene matches. CDR3 length: 13 residues.

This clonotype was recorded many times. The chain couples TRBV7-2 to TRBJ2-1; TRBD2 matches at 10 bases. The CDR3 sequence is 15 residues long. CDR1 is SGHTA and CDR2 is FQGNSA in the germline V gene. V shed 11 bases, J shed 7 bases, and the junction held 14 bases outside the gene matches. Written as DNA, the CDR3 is TGTGCCGGGCAAGGGGAACTAGCGGGACGAAATGAGCAGTTCTTC. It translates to CAGQGELAGRNEQFF.

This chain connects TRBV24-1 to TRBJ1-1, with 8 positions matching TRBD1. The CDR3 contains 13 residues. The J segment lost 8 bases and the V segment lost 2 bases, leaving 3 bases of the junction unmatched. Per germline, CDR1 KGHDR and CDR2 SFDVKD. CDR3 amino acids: CATSDSTGAEAFF. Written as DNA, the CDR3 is TGTGCCACCAGTGATTCGACAGGGGCGGAAGCTTTCTTT.

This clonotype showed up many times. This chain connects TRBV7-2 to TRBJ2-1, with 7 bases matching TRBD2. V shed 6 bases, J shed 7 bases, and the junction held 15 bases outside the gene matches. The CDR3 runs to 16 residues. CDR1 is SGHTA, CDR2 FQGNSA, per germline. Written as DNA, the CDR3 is TGTGCCAGCAGTCTAACTAGCGCCCGCCTGGGGAATGAGCAGTTCTTC. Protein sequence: CASSLTSARLGNEQFF.

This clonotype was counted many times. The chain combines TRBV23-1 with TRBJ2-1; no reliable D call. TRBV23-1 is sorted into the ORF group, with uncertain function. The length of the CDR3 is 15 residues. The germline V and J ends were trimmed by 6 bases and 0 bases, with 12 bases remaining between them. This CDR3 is CASSPGYSSYNEQFF. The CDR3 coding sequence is TGCGCCAGCAGCCCAGGTTACAGCTCCTACAATGAGCAGTTCTTC.

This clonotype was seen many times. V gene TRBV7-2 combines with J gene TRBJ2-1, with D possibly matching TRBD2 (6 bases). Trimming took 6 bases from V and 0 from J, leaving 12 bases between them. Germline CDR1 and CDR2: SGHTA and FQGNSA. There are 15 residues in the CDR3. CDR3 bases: TGTGCCAGCAGGCAGCGGGCCTACTCCTACAATGAGCAGTTCTTC. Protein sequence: CASRQRAYSYNEQFF.

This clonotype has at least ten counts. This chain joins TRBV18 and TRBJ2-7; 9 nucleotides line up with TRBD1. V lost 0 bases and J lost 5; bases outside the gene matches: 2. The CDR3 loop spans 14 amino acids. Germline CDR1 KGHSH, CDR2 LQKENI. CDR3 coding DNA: TGTGCCAGCTCACCACCGGGACAGGGCAACGAGCAGTACTTC. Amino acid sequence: CASSPPGQGNEQYF.

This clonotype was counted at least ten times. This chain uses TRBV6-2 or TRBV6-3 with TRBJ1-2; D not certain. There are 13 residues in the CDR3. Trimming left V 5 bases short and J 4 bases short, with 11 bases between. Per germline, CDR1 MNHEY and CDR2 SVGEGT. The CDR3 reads CASSDGSRYGYTF. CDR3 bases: TGTGCCAGCAGTGATGGCAGCCGCTATGGCTACACCTTC.

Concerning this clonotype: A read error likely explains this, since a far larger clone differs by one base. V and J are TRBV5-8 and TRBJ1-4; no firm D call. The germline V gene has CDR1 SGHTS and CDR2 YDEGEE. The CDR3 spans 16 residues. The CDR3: CASSLAAGRVDEKLIF. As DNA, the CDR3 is TGCGCCAGCAGCTTGGCCGCCGGCAGAGTGGATGAAAAACTGATTTTT.

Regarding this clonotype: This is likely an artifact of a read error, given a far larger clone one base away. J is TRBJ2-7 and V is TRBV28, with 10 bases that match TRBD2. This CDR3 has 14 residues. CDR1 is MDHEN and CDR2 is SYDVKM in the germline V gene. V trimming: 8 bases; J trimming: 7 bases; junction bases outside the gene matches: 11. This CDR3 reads CASRAGGMLNEQYF. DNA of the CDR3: TGTGCCAGCCGAGCGGGAGGGATGTTAAATGAGCAGTACTTC.

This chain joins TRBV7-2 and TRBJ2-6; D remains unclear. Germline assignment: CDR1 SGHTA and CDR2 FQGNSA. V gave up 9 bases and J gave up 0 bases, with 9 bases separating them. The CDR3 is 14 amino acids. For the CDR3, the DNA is TGTGCCAGGGATAGAGCCTCTGGGGCCAACGTCCTGACTTTC. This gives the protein CARDRASGANVLTF. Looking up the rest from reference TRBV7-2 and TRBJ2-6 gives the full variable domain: GAGVSQSPSNKVTEKGKDVELRCDPISGHTALYWYRQSLGQGLEFLIYFQGNSAPDKSGLPSDRFSAERTGGSVSTLTIQRTQQEDSAVYLCARDRASGANVLTFGAGSRLTVL.

The CDR3 here is CASTGVGYSNQPQHF. For the CDR3, the DNA is TGTGCCAGCACGGGAGTGGGCTATAGCAATCAGCCCCAGCATTTT. This chain joins TRBV6-2 or TRBV6-3 and TRBJ1-5; D ambiguous. Germline V gene sequence: CDR1 MNHEY, CDR2 SVGEGT. The CDR3 contains 15 residues. The germline V and J ends were trimmed by 7 bases and 0 bases, with 13 bases remaining between them.

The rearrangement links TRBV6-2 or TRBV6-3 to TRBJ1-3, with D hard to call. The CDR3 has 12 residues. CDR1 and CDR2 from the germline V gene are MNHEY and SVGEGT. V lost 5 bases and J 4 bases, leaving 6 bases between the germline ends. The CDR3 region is CASSEQGNTIYF. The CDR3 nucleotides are TGTGCCAGCAGTGAACAGGGAAACACCATATATTTT.

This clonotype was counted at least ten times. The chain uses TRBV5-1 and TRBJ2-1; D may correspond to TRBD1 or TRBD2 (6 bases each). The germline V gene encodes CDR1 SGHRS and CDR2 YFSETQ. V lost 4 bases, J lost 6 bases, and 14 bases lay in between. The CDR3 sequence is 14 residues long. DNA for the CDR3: TGCGCCAGCAGCAAGGGGGAGGCCTCCAATGAGCAGTTCTTC. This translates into CASSKGEASNEQFF.

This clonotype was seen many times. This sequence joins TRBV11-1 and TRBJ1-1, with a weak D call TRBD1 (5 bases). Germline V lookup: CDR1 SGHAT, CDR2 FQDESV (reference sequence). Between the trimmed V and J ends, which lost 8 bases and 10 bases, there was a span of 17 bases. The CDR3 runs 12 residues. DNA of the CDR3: TGTGCCAGCCGCGCAGGAGCAGGGTCAGCTTTCTTT. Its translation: CASRAGAGSAFF.

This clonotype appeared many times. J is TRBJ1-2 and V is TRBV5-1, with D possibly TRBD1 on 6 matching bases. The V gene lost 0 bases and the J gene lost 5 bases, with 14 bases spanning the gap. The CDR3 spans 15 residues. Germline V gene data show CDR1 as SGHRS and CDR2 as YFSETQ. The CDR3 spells CASSLDREGFYGYTF. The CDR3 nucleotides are TGCGCCAGCAGCTTGGACAGGGAAGGTTTTTATGGCTACACCTTC. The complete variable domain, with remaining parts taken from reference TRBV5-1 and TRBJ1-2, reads KAGVTQTPRYLIKTRGQQVTLSCSPISGHRSVSWYQQTPGQGLQFLFEYFSETQRNKGNFPGRFSGRQFSNSRSEMNVSTLELGDSALYLCASSLDREGFYGYTFGSGTRLTVV.

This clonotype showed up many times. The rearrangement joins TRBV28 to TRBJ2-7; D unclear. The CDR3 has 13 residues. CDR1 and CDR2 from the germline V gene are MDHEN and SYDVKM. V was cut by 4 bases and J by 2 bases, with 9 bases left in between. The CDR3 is CASSSGPTYEQYF. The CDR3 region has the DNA TGTGCCAGCAGTTCCGGGCCCACCTACGAGCAGTACTTC.

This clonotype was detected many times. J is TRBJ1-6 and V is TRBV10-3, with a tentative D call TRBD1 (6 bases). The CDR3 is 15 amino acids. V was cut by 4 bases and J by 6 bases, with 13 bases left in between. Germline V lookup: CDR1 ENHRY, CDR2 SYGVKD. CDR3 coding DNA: TGTGCCATCAGTGGAAACAGGGTCGGTAATTCACCCCTCCACTTT. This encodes CAISGNRVGNSPLHF.

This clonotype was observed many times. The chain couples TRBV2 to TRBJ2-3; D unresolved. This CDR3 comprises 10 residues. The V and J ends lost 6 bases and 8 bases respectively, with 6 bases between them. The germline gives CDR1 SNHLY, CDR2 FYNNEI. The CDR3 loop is CASSESTQYF. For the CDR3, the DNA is TGTGCCAGCAGCGAGAGTACGCAGTATTTT.

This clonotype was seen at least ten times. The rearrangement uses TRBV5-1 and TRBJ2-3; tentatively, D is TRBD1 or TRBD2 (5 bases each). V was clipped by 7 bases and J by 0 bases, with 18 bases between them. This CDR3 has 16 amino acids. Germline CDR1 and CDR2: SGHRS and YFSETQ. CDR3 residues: CASYSGTQLSTDTQYF. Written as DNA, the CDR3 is TGCGCCAGCTATTCCGGGACCCAGCTCAGCACAGATACGCAGTATTTT.

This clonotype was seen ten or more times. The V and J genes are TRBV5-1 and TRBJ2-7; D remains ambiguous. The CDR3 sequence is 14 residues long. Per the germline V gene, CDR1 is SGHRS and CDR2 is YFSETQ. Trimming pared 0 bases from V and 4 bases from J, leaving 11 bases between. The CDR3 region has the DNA TGCGCCAGCAGCTTGGAGGTAGGAAGGTACGAGCAGTACTTC. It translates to CASSLEVGRYEQYF.

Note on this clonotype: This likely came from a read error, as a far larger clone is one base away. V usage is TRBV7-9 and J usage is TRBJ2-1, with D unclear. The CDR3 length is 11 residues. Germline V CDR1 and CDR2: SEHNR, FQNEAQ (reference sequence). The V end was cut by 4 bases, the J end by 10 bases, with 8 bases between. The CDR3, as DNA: TGTGCCAGCAGCTCGTCCTACGAGCAGTTCTTC. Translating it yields CASSSSYEQFF.

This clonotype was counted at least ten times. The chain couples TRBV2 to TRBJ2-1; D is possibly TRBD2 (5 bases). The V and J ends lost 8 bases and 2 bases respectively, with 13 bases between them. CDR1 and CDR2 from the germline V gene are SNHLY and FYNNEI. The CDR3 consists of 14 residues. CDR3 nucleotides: TGTGCCAGCCGTAGTGGAGCGGCCTACAATGAGCAGTTCTTC. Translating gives CASRSGAAYNEQFF.

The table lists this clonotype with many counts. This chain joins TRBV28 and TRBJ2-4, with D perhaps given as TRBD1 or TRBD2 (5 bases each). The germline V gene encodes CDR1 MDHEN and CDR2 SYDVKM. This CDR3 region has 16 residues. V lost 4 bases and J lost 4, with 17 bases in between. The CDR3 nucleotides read TGTGCCAGCAGTTCCCCCCGCACGGGACCTAAAAACATTCAGTACTTC. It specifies CASSSPRTGPKNIQYF.

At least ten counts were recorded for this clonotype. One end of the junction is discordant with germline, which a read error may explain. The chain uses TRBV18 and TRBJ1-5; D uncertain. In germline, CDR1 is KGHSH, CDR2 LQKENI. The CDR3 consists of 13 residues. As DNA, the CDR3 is TGCGCCAGCAGCCAAGGAAGTGATCAGCCCCAGCATTTT. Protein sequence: CASSQGSDQPQHF.

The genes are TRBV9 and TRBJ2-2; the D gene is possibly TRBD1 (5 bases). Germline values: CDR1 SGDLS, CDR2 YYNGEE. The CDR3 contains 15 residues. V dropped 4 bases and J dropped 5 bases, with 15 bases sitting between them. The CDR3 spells CASSTQGRLTGELFF. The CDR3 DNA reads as TGTGCCAGCAGCACTCAGGGCAGGTTGACCGGGGAGCTGTTTTTT.